A single sample gave rise to the 22 T cell receptor beta chains below, sequenced in a study of T-cell reconstitution after alpha-beta-depleted transplantation in children. Unique molecular identifiers featured in how the TCRbeta library was prepared. TCRdb called the PCR reads again in MiXCR, with one record for every CDR3 protein. Among under 300,000 distinct CDR3 sequences listed, around a tenth were seen once. The source material was peripheral blood, sampled 180 days after TCRalphabeta/CD19-depleted stem cell transplant. These receptors all stem from a male patient aged 2 to 9 who had a stem cell transplant for chronic granulomatous disease, so the T cells may come from the graft donor.

This clonotype occurred many times. The chain links TRBV4-3 to TRBJ2-2, with 7 positions matching TRBD2. The CDR3 contains 17 residues. J was trimmed by 2 bases and V by 5 bases; bases with no gene match: 11. Germline V gene sequence: CDR1 LGHNA, CDR2 YSLEER. This CDR3 is CASSLVIGGSNTGELFF. The CDR3 DNA is TGCGCCAGCAGCTTAGTAATTGGCGGGAGTAACACCGGGGAGCTGTTTTTT.

The rearrangement uses TRBV18 and TRBJ2-1; 11 bases align to TRBD2. Looked up from germline, CDR1 is KGHSH and CDR2 is LQKENI. The CDR3 loop spans 14 amino acids. V was pared by 2 bases and J by 7 bases, with 1 base of the junction left unmatched. CDR3 region: CASSPSSGGNEQFF. In DNA form, the CDR3 reads TGTGCCAGCTCACCATCTAGCGGGGGGAATGAGCAGTTCTTC.

This clonotype was recorded at least ten times. This chain connects TRBV20-1 to TRBJ2-2; D gene ambiguous. Germline lookup yields CDR1 DFQATT and CDR2 SNEGSKA (reference sequence). V shed 5 bases and J shed 3 bases, with 13 bases lying between them. The CDR3 totals 14 residues. CDR3 residues: CSAAPGAHTGELFF. CDR3 in DNA: TGCAGTGCTGCTCCTGGTGCGCACACCGGGGAGCTGTTTTTT.

This clonotype was counted between two and nine times. The chain combines TRBV19 with TRBJ2-2; 8 nucleotides line up with TRBD1. After removal of 3 bases from V and 10 bases from J, the junction contained 7 bases not matched to a gene. Germline-derived CDR1 and CDR2 are LNHDA and SQIVND (reference sequence). The CDR3 sequence is 14 residues long. This chain's CDR3 is CASSIPGGTLELFF. Here the CDR3 DNA reads TGTGCCAGTAGTATCCCAGGGGGCACGTTGGAGCTGTTTTTT.

Points on this clonotype: Possible read error: a much larger clone is one base away. J is TRBJ2-1 and V is TRBV12-3 or TRBV12-4; 7 bases fit TRBD1. The V segment lost 5 bases and the J segment 3 bases; nucleotides outside the gene matches: 7. This CDR3 has 15 amino acids. The CDR3 DNA follows: TGTGCCAGCAGTAAACCCCCAGGGGGCTACAATGAGCAGTTCTTC. Translation: CASSKPPGGYNEQFF.

This clonotype was detected many times. The genes are TRBV5-1 and TRBJ2-3, with TRBD1 matching over 12 bases. CDR1 is SGHRS and CDR2 is YFSETQ in the germline V gene. J was trimmed by 6 bases and V by 4 bases; bases with no gene match: 9. The CDR3 has 16 residues. The CDR3 region has the DNA TGCGCCAGCAGCCTAGGGACAGGGGGCAAAATGGATACGCAGTATTTT. It translates to CASSLGTGGKMDTQYF.

This clonotype has a count of ten or more. The V gene is TRBV7-6, the J gene TRBJ2-3; 9 nucleotides match TRBD2. CDR1 and CDR2 from the germline V gene are SGHVS and FNYEAQ. This CDR3 contains 16 residues. The ends lost 1 base at V and 2 bases at J; junction bases unmatched: 4. This CDR3 reads CASSLGSSGATDTQYF. The DNA of the CDR3 is TGTGCCAGCAGCTTAGGTTCTAGCGGGGCCACAGATACGCAGTATTTT.

This clonotype has a count of ten or more. This chain joins TRBV7-9 and TRBJ1-1; D gene unclear. V dropped 6 bases and J dropped 1 base, with 9 bases sitting between them. Germline lookup yields CDR1 SEHNR and CDR2 FQNEAQ (reference sequence). The CDR3 length is 13 residues. The chain's CDR3 is CASRRGENTEAFF. In nucleotides, the CDR3 is TGTGCCAGCAGGAGAGGCGAGAACACTGAAGCTTTCTTT. Variable domain in full (rest from reference TRBV7-9 and TRBJ1-1): DTGVSQNPRHKITKRGQNVTFRCDPISEHNRLYWYRQTLGQGPEFLTYFQNEAQLEKSRLLSDRFSAERPKGSFSTLEIQRTEQGDSAMYLCASRRGENTEAFFGQGTRLTVV.

This clonotype was seen many times. The CDR3 nucleotides read TGTGCCACCAGCAGAGATAGGGGGCGGGGGGGGAACACTGAAGCTTTCTTT. Translated, it gives CATSRDRGRGGNTEAFF. The V and J genes are TRBV15 and TRBJ1-1; 7 bases agree with TRBD1. Trimming removed 0 bases from V and 1 base from J; junction bases left unmatched: 8. The germline V gene has CDR1 LNHNV and CDR2 YYDKDF (reference sequence). The CDR3 covers 17 residues.

The rearrangement uses TRBV18 and TRBJ1-3, with D tentatively TRBD1 (5 bases). Deletions cut 8 bases from V and 2 bases from J, with 13 bases between. This CDR3 region has 14 residues. Per germline, CDR1 KGHSH and CDR2 LQKENI. The CDR3 nucleotides are TGTGCCAGCCCACGTGGGGGGACTGGAAACACCATATATTTT. Amino acids: CASPRGGTGNTIYF. The whole variable domain, filled in from reference TRBV18 and TRBJ1-3, reads NAGVMQNPRHLVRRRGQEARLRCSPMKGHSHVYWYRQLPEEGLKFMVYLQKENIIDESGMPKERFSAEFPKEGPSILRIQQVVRGDSAAYFCASPRGGTGNTIYFGEGSWLTVV.

This clonotype has only a few counts. V is TRBV12-3 or TRBV12-4 and J is TRBJ2-3, with 12 bases aligning to TRBD2. This CDR3 spans 15 amino acids. Trimming cost V 5 bases and J 6 bases; bases outside gene matches: 6. The CDR3 region has the DNA TGTGCCAGCAGTGCTAGCGGGGGGGAGGGGGATACGCAGTATTTT. This translates into CASSASGGEGDTQYF.

Many counts were recorded for this clonotype. The J gene is TRBJ2-1, the V gene TRBV5-1; D is unresolved. The CDR3 consists of 15 residues. Germline loops: CDR1 SGHRS, CDR2 YFSETQ. Trimming shortened V by 1 base and J by 0 bases, and 8 bases separated the two germline ends. The DNA of the CDR3 is TGCGCCAGCAGCTTGATCCAACCCTCCTACAATGAGCAGTTCTTC. Translating gives CASSLIQPSYNEQFF.

A few counts support this clonotype. The chain uses TRBV9 and TRBJ2-3; TRBD2 matches at 9 bases. V lost 0 bases and J lost 10; bases outside the gene matches: 9. The CDR3 spans 15 residues. Germline V gene sequence: CDR1 SGDLS, CDR2 YYNGEE. CDR3: CASSVDSSGTPSQYF. The CDR3 nucleotides read TGTGCCAGCAGCGTAGATTCTAGCGGGACCCCATCGCAGTATTTT.

This clonotype occurred once. Given a much more abundant clone one base away, this may be a read error. The V call is TRBV5-6, the J call TRBJ2-3, with a weak D call TRBD2 (6 bases). This CDR3 comprises 14 residues. The V and J ends lost 4 bases and 3 bases respectively, with 12 bases between them. The germline V gene encodes CDR1 SGHDT and CDR2 YYEEEE. CDR3 amino acids: CASSPGLLTDTQYF. Written as DNA, the CDR3 is TGTGCCAGCAGCCCGGGACTCCTAACAGATACGCAGTATTTT.

In this sample, this clonotype turned up once. The junction shows a germline mismatch at one end, possibly a read error. The genes are TRBV28 and TRBJ1-5; D remains unclear. Germline V CDR1 and CDR2: MDHEN, SYDVKM. The CDR3 consists of 11 residues. For the CDR3, the DNA is TGTGCTAAAGGACCCGATCAGCCCAAGCATTTT. Its protein product is CAKGPDQPKHF.

This chain uses TRBV29-1 with TRBJ2-6; D unresolved. The CDR3 length is 14 residues. Trimming shortened V by 2 bases and J by 0 bases, and 5 bases separated the two germline ends. Per germline, CDR1 SQVTM and CDR2 ANQGSEA. CDR3 sequence reads: CSVELLSGANVLTF. DNA for the CDR3: TGCAGCGTTGAATTGCTCTCTGGGGCCAACGTCCTGACTTTC.

This clonotype was recorded at least ten times. The V and J genes are TRBV18 and TRBJ2-1; 7 nucleotides line up with TRBD1. The CDR3 runs to 14 residues. The trim removed 3 bases at V and 4 bases at J, leaving 3 bases unmatched. Germline loops: CDR1 KGHSH, CDR2 LQKENI. The CDR3 loop reads CASSPWTGYNEQFF. The CDR3 bases are TGTGCCAGCTCACCTTGGACAGGATACAATGAGCAGTTCTTC. The full variable domain, its missing parts supplied by reference TRBV18 and TRBJ2-1, is NAGVMQNPRHLVRRRGQEARLRCSPMKGHSHVYWYRQLPEEGLKFMVYLQKENIIDESGMPKERFSAEFPKEGPSILRIQQVVRGDSAAYFCASSPWTGYNEQFFGPGTRLTVL.

The table lists this clonotype with many counts. The V and J genes are TRBV20-1 and TRBJ2-4; D is undetermined. CDR3 length: 15 amino acids. Germline CDR1 is DFQATT and CDR2 is SNEGSKA (reference sequence). Deletions cut 3 bases from V and 0 bases from J, with 12 bases between. CDR3 in amino acids: CSASTSPLAKNIQYF. The CDR3, as DNA: TGCAGTGCTAGCACCTCACCTCTAGCCAAAAACATTCAGTACTTC.

Ten or more counts support this clonotype. The chain couples TRBV12-3 or TRBV12-4 to TRBJ1-2; 8 bases align to TRBD1. V trimming: 6 bases; J trimming: 6 bases; junction bases outside the gene matches: 3. This CDR3 is 12 amino acids long. The CDR3 DNA follows: TGTGCCAGCAGCCCGGACAGGGATGGCTACACCTTC. It codes for CASSPDRDGYTF.

Details on this clonotype: Being one base from a much bigger clone, this may be a read error. This chain joins TRBV20-1 and TRBJ2-3; 12 bases are a match to TRBD2. The CDR3 consists of 17 residues. Trimming cost V 6 bases and J 5 bases; bases outside gene matches: 15. Germline CDR1 DFQATT, CDR2 SNEGSKA (reference sequence). CDR3 residues: CSAPWPLAGGPIDTQYF. The CDR3 DNA sequence: TGCAGTGCCCCCTGGCCGCTAGCGGGGGGGCCCATAGATACGCAGTATTTT.

This clonotype came up many times. V usage is TRBV29-1 and J usage is TRBJ2-7; 10 nucleotides align to TRBD2. V lost 6 bases and J lost 0; bases outside the gene matches: 5. Germline V gene lookup returns CDR1 SQVTM and CDR2 ANQGSEA. There are 14 residues in the CDR3. The CDR3 DNA sequence: TGCAGCGTCCTTAGCGGGGGGACCTCCTACGAGCAGTACTTC. Its protein product is CSVLSGGTSYEQYF.

About this clonotype itself: Since a much larger clone is just one base distant, this may be a read error. V gene TRBV15 combines with J gene TRBJ2-5; the D is unclear. The CDR3 has 14 amino acids. Trimming removed 1 base from V and 2 bases from J, with 8 bases in between. Germline values: CDR1 LNHNV, CDR2 YYDKDF (reference sequence). The CDR3 spells CATSRGIGQETQYF. As DNA, the CDR3 is TGTGCCACCAGCAGAGGGATAGGACAAGAGACCCAGTACTTC.